The next 20 T cell receptor beta chains were all read from a single sample in a study of EBV T-cell therapy then PD-1 blockade in nasopharyngeal carcinoma (dated by TCRdb to the early 2020s). The antigens these receptors bind are not known. Libraries were prepared through the immunoSEQ multiplex PCR assay. Drawn from immuneACCESS, this table holds only the in-frame rearrangements with V and J called that TCRdb kept. Clones are partly lost; checked studies trace under half to an unresolved V gene and leave the rest unexplained. The sample has approximately 21,000 clones on record, about 80% of them singletons. Jointly, the top ten make up around 30% of the sample. The treatment or condition label for this specimen denotes: AdE1-LMPpoly-expanded autologous EBV-specific T-cell therapy followed by anti-PD-1 nivolumab. Here the sequenced sample was CD8+ T cells from blood, taken at approximately day 60 from a patient whose treatment included autologous EBV-specific T cells and nivolumab. The receptors come from a man aged 35 to 55 with nasopharyngeal carcinoma.

The gene calls are TRBV6-5 and TRBJ1-1; D is unresolved. V dropped 2 bases and J dropped 5 bases, with 12 bases sitting between them. Germline lookup yields CDR1 MNHEY and CDR2 SVGAGI. CDR3 length: 14 residues. CDR3 DNA: TGTGCCAGCAGTTACGTTGCCAGTCTTACTGAAGCTTTCTTT. The encoded protein is CASSYVASLTEAFF.

Many counts were recorded for this clone. The V and J genes are TRBV7-3 and TRBJ2-3; the D gene is possibly TRBD2 (6 bases). Germline assignment: CDR1 SGHTA and CDR2 FQGTGA. The CDR3 covers 13 residues. Trimming shortened V by 4 bases and J by 5 bases, and 10 bases separated the two germline ends. The CDR3 protein is CASSSIGGDTQYF. The DNA for the CDR3 is TGTGCCAGCAGCTCTATCGGGGGAGATACGCAGTATTTT.

The chain carries TRBV15 and TRBJ2-7; D remains unclear. CDR3 length: 15 residues. The germline V gene has CDR1 LNHNV and CDR2 YYDKDF (reference sequence). The V end lost 0 bases, the J end lost 0 bases, and 9 bases lay between the germline ends. CDR3 loop: CATSRDRVGSYEQYF. The CDR3 region has the DNA TGTGCCACCAGCAGAGATCGCGTCGGCTCCTACGAGCAGTACTTC.

V gene TRBV20-1 combines with J gene TRBJ2-1, with D unclear. Trimming pared 3 bases from V and 4 bases from J, leaving 4 bases between. CDR3 length: 11 amino acids. The germline V gene has CDR1 DFQATT and CDR2 SNEGSKA (reference sequence). The CDR3 nucleotides read TGCAGTGCTAGGGGGTACAATGAGCAGTTCTTC. Its translation is CSARGYNEQFF.

The chain links TRBV7-8 to TRBJ2-7; D gene unclear. The length of the CDR3 is 12 residues. V was clipped by 4 bases and J by 5 bases, with 9 bases between them. CDR1 is SGHVS and CDR2 is FQNEAQ in the germline V gene. CDR3: CASSSDGHEQYF. The CDR3 nucleotides read TGTGCCAGCAGCTCTGATGGCCACGAGCAGTACTTC.

The rearrangement joins TRBV5-4 to TRBJ1-1; D is unclear. This CDR3 is 14 amino acids long. Germline CDR1 SGHNT, CDR2 YYREEE (reference sequence). Trimming removed 1 base from V and 0 bases from J, with 7 bases in between. Here the CDR3 reads CASSLPGLNTEAFF. The CDR3 region has the DNA TGTGCCAGCAGCTTGCCGGGATTGAACACTGAAGCTTTCTTT.

The V and J genes are TRBV15 and TRBJ1-5, with D tentatively TRBD1 (5 bases). CDR1 is LNHNV and CDR2 is YYDKDF in the germline V gene (reference sequence). The CDR3 consists of 15 residues. V lost 4 bases and J lost 7, with 17 bases in between. CDR3 region: CATSKTPQGRQPQHF. The CDR3 nucleotides read TGTGCCACCAGCAAAACCCCTCAGGGCAGGCAGCCCCAGCATTTT.

The CDR3 nucleotides are TGTGCCAGCCAGTGGGCAGCCTTCGAAACTTATAATTCACCCCTCCACTTT. Protein: CASQWAAFETYNSPLHF. This rearrangement joins TRBV19 to TRBJ1-6; D gene ambiguous. The germline V and J ends were trimmed by 9 bases and 4 bases, with 22 bases remaining between them. The germline V gene encodes CDR1 LNHDA and CDR2 SQIVND (reference sequence). The CDR3 totals 17 residues.

The V and J genes are TRBV9 and TRBJ1-4; 7 nucleotides line up with TRBD1. Germline CDR1 SGDLS, CDR2 YYNGEE. The CDR3 spans 16 residues. With V trimmed by 3 bases and J by 4 bases, 9 bases remained unmatched. The CDR3 coding sequence is TGTGCCAGCAGCGGATTGATACAGGGGAATAATGAAAAACTGTTTTTT. Translating it yields CASSGLIQGNNEKLFF. The complete variable domain, with remaining parts taken from reference TRBV9 and TRBJ1-4, reads DSGVTQTPKHLITATGQRVTLRCSPRSGDLSVYWYQQSLDQGLQFLIQYYNGEERAKGNILERFSAQQFPDLHSELNLSSLELGDSALYFCASSGLIQGNNEKLFFGSGTQLSVL.

This rearrangement joins TRBV6-4 to TRBJ2-2, with D unclear. V shed 6 bases and J shed 5 bases, with 13 bases lying between them. Germline CDR1 reads MRHNA; CDR2 reads SNTAGT. The CDR3 is 14 residues long. CDR3 sequence: CASSPLGETGELFF. CDR3 coding DNA: TGTGCCAGCAGCCCACTTGGGGAAACCGGGGAGCTGTTTTTT.

This CDR3 is CASSPDGAEFETQYF. The CDR3 nucleotides read TGTGCCAGCAGCCCAGATGGGGCTGAGTTCGAGACCCAGTACTTC. The V gene is TRBV9, the J gene TRBJ2-5; tentatively, D is TRBD1 (5 bases). The V gene's germline CDR1 is SGDLS and CDR2 YYNGEE. V dropped 4 bases and J dropped 5 bases, with 18 bases sitting between them. The CDR3 consists of 15 residues.

The rearrangement uses TRBV7-2 and TRBJ2-2; TRBD2 might be the D (5 bases). The V and J ends lost 2 bases and 8 bases respectively, with 12 bases between them. Germline V gene sequence: CDR1 SGHTA, CDR2 FQGNSA. The CDR3 has 14 residues. The CDR3 reads CASSLIARGGELFF. DNA of the CDR3: TGTGCCAGCAGCTTAATAGCGCGAGGGGGGGAGCTGTTTTTT.

The rearrangement joins TRBV5-1 to TRBJ1-1; a weak D match, TRBD1 (6 bases). The CDR3 is 14 residues long. With 5 bases removed from V and 2 bases from J, the gap between germline ends came to 13 bases. Looked up from germline, CDR1 is SGHRS and CDR2 is YFSETQ. The CDR3 loop reads CASSGQSANTEAFF. In DNA form, the CDR3 reads TGCGCCAGCAGTGGACAGAGCGCTAACACTGAAGCTTTCTTT.

This chain connects TRBV14 to TRBJ1-4; perhaps TRBD1 as D (5 bases). Trimming removed 5 bases at V and 6 bases at J, with 16 bases between. CDR1 SGHDN and CDR2 FVKESK come from the germline V gene. The CDR3 has 15 residues. This CDR3 reads CASSWKAGVDEKLFF. The CDR3 coding sequence is TGTGCCAGCAGCTGGAAGGCGGGGGTGGATGAAAAACTGTTTTTT.

The V call is TRBV27, the J call TRBJ1-3, with a tentative D call TRBD1 (6 bases). This CDR3 contains 20 residues. Germline CDR1 and CDR2: MNHEY and SMNVEV (reference sequence). V gave up 0 bases and J gave up 0 bases, with 21 bases separating them. In nucleotides, the CDR3 is TGTGCCAGCAGTTTATCAAACGGCGTGGGGGCCCTTAGCTCTGGAAACACCATATATTTT. Its translation is CASSLSNGVGALSSGNTIYF.

This clone rates as medium-sized (0.01 to 0.1%). The chain has TRBV25-1 and TRBJ2-1, with D tentatively TRBD2 (5 bases). This CDR3 is built from 14 residues. Germline CDR1 is MGHDK and CDR2 is SYGVNS. The V gene lost 2 bases and the J gene lost 8 bases, with 13 bases spanning the gap. The CDR3 DNA reads as TGTGCCAGCAGTGAAATCGAGCTAGCCGATGAGCAGTTCTTC. Encoded protein: CASSEIELADEQFF.

The V gene is TRBV18, the J gene TRBJ2-7; no firm D call. Trimming pared 3 bases from V and 2 bases from J, leaving 5 bases between. The CDR3 extends over 12 amino acids. Germline CDR1 is KGHSH and CDR2 is LQKENI. CDR3 region: CASSPEAYEQYF. The CDR3 coding sequence is TGTGCCAGCTCACCTGAGGCCTACGAGCAGTACTTC.

The genes are TRBV2 and TRBJ1-1; no clear D gene. This CDR3 spans 11 amino acids. Per germline, CDR1 SNHLY and CDR2 FYNNEI. Trimming took off 8 bases at V and 1 base at J, with 5 bases between the two ends. CDR3: CASGSNTEAFF. The CDR3 region has the DNA TGTGCCAGCGGGTCGAACACTGAAGCTTTCTTT. Using reference TRBV2 and TRBJ1-1 for the parts outside the CDR3, the full variable domain is EPEVTQTPSHQVTQMGQEVILRCVPISNHLYFYWYRQILGQKVEFLVSFYNNEISEKSEIFDDQFSVERPDGSNFTLKIRSTKLEDSAMYFCASGSNTEAFFGQGTRLTVV.

This clone is medium-sized by share. The chain joins TRBV13 to TRBJ1-1, with 9 nucleotides matching TRBD1. The germline gives CDR1 PRHDT, CDR2 FYEKMQ (reference sequence). Trimming cost V 5 bases and J 6 bases; bases outside gene matches: 10. The CDR3 totals 15 residues. The CDR3, as DNA: TGTGCCAGCAGCCACGGAGGACAGGGGATTTCTGAAGCTTTCTTT. It specifies CASSHGGQGISEAFF.

V is TRBV12-3 or TRBV12-4 and J is TRBJ2-1; D may be TRBD1 (5 bases). The germline V and J ends were trimmed by 1 base and 10 bases, with 8 bases remaining between them. The CDR3 is made up of 12 amino acids. CDR3 sequence reads: CASSLGGAEQFF. The CDR3 DNA is TGTGCCAGCAGTTTAGGGGGCGCGGAGCAGTTCTTC.